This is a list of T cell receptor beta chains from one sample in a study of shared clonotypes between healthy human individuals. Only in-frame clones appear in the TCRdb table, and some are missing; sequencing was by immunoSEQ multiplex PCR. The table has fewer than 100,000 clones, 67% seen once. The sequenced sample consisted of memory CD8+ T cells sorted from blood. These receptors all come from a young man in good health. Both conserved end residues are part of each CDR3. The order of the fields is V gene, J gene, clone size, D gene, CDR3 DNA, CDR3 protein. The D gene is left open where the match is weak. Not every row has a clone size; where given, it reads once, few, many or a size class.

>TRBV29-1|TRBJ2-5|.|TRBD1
TGCAGCGTCGACTTGGGACAGGGGGTTGAGACCCAGTACTTC
CSVDLGQGVETQYF
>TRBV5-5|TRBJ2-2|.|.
TGTGCCAGCAGCTTGTGGGGGCCCCAGAACACCGGGGAGCTGTTTTTT
CASSLWGPQNTGELFF
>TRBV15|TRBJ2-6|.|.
TGTGCCACCAGCAGGGGGGCTGGGGCCAACGTCCTGACTTTC
CATSRGAGANVLTF
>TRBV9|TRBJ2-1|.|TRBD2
TGTGCCAGCAGCGATGGACTAGCGGCCTACAATGAGCAGTTCTTC
CASSDGLAAYNEQFF
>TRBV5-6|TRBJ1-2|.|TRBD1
TGTGCCAGCAGCTTGTCGGGACAGTCCTATGGCTACACCTTC
CASSLSGQSYGYTF
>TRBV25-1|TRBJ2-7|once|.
TGTGCCAGCAGTGCACCTCCCGAGTCGGGCCGATACTACGAGCAGTACTTC
CASSAPPESGRYYEQYF
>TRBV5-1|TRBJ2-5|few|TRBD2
TGCGCCAGCAGCTTGGGGGTAGCGGGAATACAAGAGACCCAGTACTTC
CASSLGVAGIQETQYF
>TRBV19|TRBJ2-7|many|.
TGTGCCAGTAGTAGCGAAGGGACTGTCGAGCAGTACTTC
CASSSEGTVEQYF
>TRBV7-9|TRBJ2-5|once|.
TGTGCCAGCAGGCAAGCATTCTTAGGTTCAGAGACCCAGTACTTC
CASRQAFLGSETQYF
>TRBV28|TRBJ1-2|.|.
TGTGCCAGCAGTTTATGGGACACCAACTATGGCTACACCTTC
CASSLWDTNYGYTF
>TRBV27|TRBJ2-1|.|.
TGTGCCAGCAGTTTTGACTGGGGAGTTGAGCAGTTCTTC
CASSFDWGVEQFF
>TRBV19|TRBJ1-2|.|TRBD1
TGTGCCAGTAGTCCCCCAGGGGACAGCGCTAACTATGGCTACACCTTC
CASSPPGDSANYGYTF
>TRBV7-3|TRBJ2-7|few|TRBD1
TGTGCCAGCAGCCCCACACGGACAGGCAACGAGCAGTACTTC
CASSPTRTGNEQYF
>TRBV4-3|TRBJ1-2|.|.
TGCGCCAGCAGCCAAGATTGGCCAGGGGTTGGCTACACCTTC
CASSQDWPGVGYTF
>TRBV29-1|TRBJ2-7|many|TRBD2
TGCAGCGTTGAGGTAGCGGGACACCCCTACGAGCAGTACTTC
CSVEVAGHPYEQYF
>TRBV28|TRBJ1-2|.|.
TGTGCCAGCAGGAGACACAGGGAGTGGAAAGGCTACACCTTC
CASRRHREWKGYTF
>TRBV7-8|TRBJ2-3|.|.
TGTGCCAGCAGCTTAGGGGCTAATCCCGATACGCAGTATTTT
CASSLGANPDTQYF
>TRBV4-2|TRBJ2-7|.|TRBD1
TGTGCCAGCAGCCAATCCGGGACAGGGGGCTTCTACGAGCAGTACTTC
CASSQSGTGGFYEQYF
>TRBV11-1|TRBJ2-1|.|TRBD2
TGTGCCAGCAGCTTTGGGACTAGCGGGTCCTCCAGGTTCTACAATGAGCAGTTCTTC
CASSFGTSGSSRFYNEQFF
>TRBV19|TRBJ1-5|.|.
TGTGCCAGCGAACGAACAGGGAATCAGCCCCAGCATTTT
CASERTGNQPQHF
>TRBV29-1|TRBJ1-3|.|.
TGCAGCGTTGACTCTGGAAACACCATATATTTT
CSVDSGNTIYF
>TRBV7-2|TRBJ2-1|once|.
TGTGCCAGCAGCTTGGGTAGCAGCAATTACAATGAGCAGTTCTTC
CASSLGSSNYNEQFF
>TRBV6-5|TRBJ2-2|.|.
TGTGCCAGCACGGAAGCGGGCACCGGGGAGCTGTTTTTT
CASTEAGTGELFF
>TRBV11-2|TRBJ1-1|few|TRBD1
TGTGCCAGCAGCTTATCAGGGGGTCCTGAAGCTTTCTTT
CASSLSGGPEAFF
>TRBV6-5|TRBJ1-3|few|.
TGTGCCAGCAGTAGAACAGCTACTGGAAACACCATATATTTT
CASSRTATGNTIYF
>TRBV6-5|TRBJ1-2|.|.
TGTGCCAGCAGACGAGGAGACTATGGCTACACCTTC
CASRRGDYGYTF
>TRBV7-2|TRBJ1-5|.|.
TGTGCCAGCAGCTTATACATCGGGGGAAGGGAGGGCAATCAGCCCCAGCATTTT
CASSLYIGGREGNQPQHF
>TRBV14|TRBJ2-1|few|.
TGTGCCAGCAGCCAAGTTGGAGGGAAGAATGAGCAGTTCTTC
CASSQVGGKNEQFF
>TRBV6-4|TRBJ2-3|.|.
TGTGCCAGTAGCCCCCATGGAGGAGACACAGATACGCAGTATTTT
CASSPHGGDTDTQYF
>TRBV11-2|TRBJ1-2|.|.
TGTGCCAGCAGCACCCAGGGGACCGGCTACACCTTC
CASSTQGTGYTF
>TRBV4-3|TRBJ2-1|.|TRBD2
TGCGCCAGCAGCCAAGATGTCCCTAGCGGGATCAACTCCTACAATGAGCAGTTCTTC
CASSQDVPSGINSYNEQFF
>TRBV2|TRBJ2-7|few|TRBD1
TGTGCCAGCAGCGCTTACAGGGGATGGACCTACGAGCAGTACTTC
CASSAYRGWTYEQYF
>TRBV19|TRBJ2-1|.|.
TGTGCCAGTAGTATTTGGCCTCGGACTAAGCCCTACAATGAGCAGTTCTTC
CASSIWPRTKPYNEQFF
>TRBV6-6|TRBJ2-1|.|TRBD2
TGTGCCAGCAGTTCTCCGGGACTAGCGAGAGAGGCTGAGCAGTTCTTC
CASSSPGLAREAEQFF
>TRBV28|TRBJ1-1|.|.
TGTGCCAGCTCTAGAGACAGGTGGGGGAATGAATTT
CASSRDRWGNEF
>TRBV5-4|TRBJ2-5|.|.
TGTGCCAGCAGCTCCGAACGTTTGGACCAGTACTTC
CASSSERLDQYF